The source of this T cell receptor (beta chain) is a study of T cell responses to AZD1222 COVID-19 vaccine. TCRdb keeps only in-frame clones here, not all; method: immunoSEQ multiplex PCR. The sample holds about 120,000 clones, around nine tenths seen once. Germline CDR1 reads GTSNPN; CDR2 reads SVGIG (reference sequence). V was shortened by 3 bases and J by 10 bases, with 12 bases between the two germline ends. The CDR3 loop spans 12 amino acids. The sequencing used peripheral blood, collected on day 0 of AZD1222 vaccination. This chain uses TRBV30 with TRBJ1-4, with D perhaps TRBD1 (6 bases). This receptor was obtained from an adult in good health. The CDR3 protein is CAWSPRRGKLFF. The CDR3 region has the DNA TGTGCCTGGAGCCCACGCAGGGGAAAACTGTTTTTT.